The sequence of this T cell receptor beta chain was determined in a study of shared clonotypes between healthy human individuals. Method: immunoSEQ multiplex PCR; TCRdb's copy keeps in-frame clones and lacks some. This sample has about 1.1 million clones, with approximately 80% found just once. Overall study findings and caveats: Investigators expected sequencing depth to affect clonotype sharing among donors.

Turning to this clone: Its antigen is unknown.

Trimming took 7 bases from V and 0 from J; bases not matched to a gene: 6. The CDR3 loop spans 15 amino acids. CDR1 MNHNS and CDR2 SASEGT come from the germline V gene. Sequenced sample: memory CD4+ T cells from PBMCs. Noted subset: CD45RA-negative fraction. The source is a man younger than 35 in good health. Some clones in this sample may be carry-over from other donors' samples. V usage is TRBV6-1 and J usage is TRBJ2-7, with 10 bases aligning to TRBD2. The CDR3 sequence: CASTRTSGNSYEQYF. The CDR3 DNA reads TGTGCCAGCACCCGGACTAGCGGTAACTCCTACGAGCAGTACTTC.